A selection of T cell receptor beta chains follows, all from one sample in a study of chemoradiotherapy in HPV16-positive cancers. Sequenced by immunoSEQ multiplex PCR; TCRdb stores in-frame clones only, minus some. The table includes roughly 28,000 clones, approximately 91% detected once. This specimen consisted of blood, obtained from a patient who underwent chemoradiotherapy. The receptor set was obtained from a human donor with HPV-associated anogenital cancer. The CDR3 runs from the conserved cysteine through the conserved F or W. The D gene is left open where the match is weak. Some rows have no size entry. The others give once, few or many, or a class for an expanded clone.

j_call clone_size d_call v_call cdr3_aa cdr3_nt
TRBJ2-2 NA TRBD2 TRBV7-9 CASSATSGSVTGELFF TGTGCCAGCAGCGCAACTAGCGGGAGTGTTACCGGGGAGCTGTTTTTT
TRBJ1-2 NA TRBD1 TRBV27 CASSFLGMTGEDYGYTF TGTGCCAGCAGTTTTTTAGGGATGACAGGGGAGGACTATGGCTACACCTTC
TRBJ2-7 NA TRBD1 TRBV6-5 CASSSLRTGRSYEQYF TGTGCCAGCAGTTCCCTCCGGACAGGGAGGTCCTACGAGCAGTACTTC
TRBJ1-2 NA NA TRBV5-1 CASSSTGQANYGYTF TGCGCCAGCAGCTCGACGGGACAAGCTAACTATGGCTACACCTTC
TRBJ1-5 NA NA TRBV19 CASNLGVDQPQHF TGTGCCAGCAACCTAGGGGTTGATCAGCCCCAGCATTTT
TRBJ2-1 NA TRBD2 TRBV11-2 CASSLDPSGNNEQFF TGTGCCAGCAGCTTAGACCCTAGCGGGAACAATGAGCAGTTCTTC
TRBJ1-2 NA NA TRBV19 CASRTQGVYYGYTF TGTGCCAGTAGGACACAGGGAGTCTACTATGGCTACACCTTC
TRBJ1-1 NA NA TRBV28 CASSFGLGGFDPMNTEAFF TGTGCCAGCAGTTTTGGGTTGGGGGGGTTCGACCCCATGAACACTGAAGCTTTCTTT
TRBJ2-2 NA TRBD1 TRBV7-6 CASSLSQGAAGELFF TGTGCCAGCAGCTTAAGTCAGGGGGCGGCCGGGGAGCTGTTTTTT
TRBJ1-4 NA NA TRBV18 CASSPRDQKREKLFF TGTGCCAGCTCACCACGGGATCAGAAACGGGAGAAACTGTTTTTT
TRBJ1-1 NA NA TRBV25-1 CASSRRVDGTEAFF TGTGCCAGCAGCCGCAGGGTTGACGGGACTGAAGCTTTCTTT
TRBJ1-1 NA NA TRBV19 CASSITQGSWGEAFF TGTGCCAGTAGTATAACCCAGGGATCTTGGGGTGAAGCTTTCTTT
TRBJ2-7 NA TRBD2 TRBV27 CASWTSGDSYEQYF TGTGCCAGCTGGACTAGCGGGGACTCCTACGAGCAGTACTTC
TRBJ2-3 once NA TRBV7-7 CASSSGLSTDTQYF TGTGCCAGCAGCTCGGGACTTAGCACAGATACGCAGTATTTT
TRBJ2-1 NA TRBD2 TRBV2 CASSGTSGRPQSSYNEQFF TGTGCCAGCAGTGGGACTAGCGGGAGGCCCCAGAGCTCCTACAATGAGCAGTTCTTC
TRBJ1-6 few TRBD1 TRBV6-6 CASSYTDRASPLHF TGTGCCAGCAGTTATACGGACAGGGCTTCACCCCTCCACTTT
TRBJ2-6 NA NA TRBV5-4 CASSLDGRTAGANVLTF TGTGCCAGCAGCTTGGACGGGCGGACAGCCGGGGCTAACGTCCTGACTTTC
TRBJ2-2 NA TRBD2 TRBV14 CASSQARLAHTGELFF TGTGCCAGCAGCCAAGCCCGACTAGCTCACACCGGGGAGCTGTTTTTT
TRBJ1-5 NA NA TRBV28 CASSFRYRQPQHF TGTGCCAGCAGTTTCCGGTACCGACAGCCCCAGCATTTT
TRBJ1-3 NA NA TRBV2 CASSEEVDSRSGNTIYF TGTGCCAGCAGTGAAGAAGTTGACAGCCGCTCTGGAAACACCATATATTTT
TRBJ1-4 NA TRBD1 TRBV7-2 CASAQQGGNNEKLFF TGTGCCAGTGCTCAGCAGGGGGGAAATAATGAAAAACTGTTTTTT
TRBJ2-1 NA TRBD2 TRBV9 CASSVGPSGSVGEQFF TGTGCCAGCAGCGTAGGCCCTAGCGGGAGTGTCGGTGAGCAGTTCTTC
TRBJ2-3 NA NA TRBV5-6 CASFGLLKGTDTQYF TGTGCCAGCTTCGGTCTGCTTAAGGGTACAGATACGCAGTATTTT
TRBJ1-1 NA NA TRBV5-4 CASNPTGNTEAFF TGTGCCAGCAACCCCACAGGGAACACTGAAGCTTTCTTT
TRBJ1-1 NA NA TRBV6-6 CASSTNTGEAFF TGTGCCAGCAGTACAAACACAGGGGAAGCTTTCTTT
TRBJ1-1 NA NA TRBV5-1 CASRVGDTEAFF TGCGCCAGCAGGGTGGGGGACACTGAAGCTTTCTTT
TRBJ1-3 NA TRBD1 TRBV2 CASSRSRTGERNTIYF TGTGCCAGCAGTCGATCCCGGACAGGGGAAAGAAACACCATATATTTT
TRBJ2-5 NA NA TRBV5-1 CASSLGGQGNQETQYF TGCGCCAGCAGCTTGGGTGGGCAGGGGAACCAAGAGACCCAGTACTTC
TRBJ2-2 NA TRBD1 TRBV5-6 CASSLDWAGGYNTGELFF TGTGCCAGCAGCTTGGATTGGGCAGGGGGCTATAACACCGGGGAGCTGTTTTTT
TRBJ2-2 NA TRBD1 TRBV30 CAWRGTGNTGELFF TGTGCCTGGAGGGGGACAGGGAACACCGGGGAGCTGTTTTTT
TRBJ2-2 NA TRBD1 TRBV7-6 CASSLGKYSVPGQGRELFF TGTGCCAGCAGCTTAGGGAAGTACTCGGTCCCGGGACAGGGCCGGGAGCTGTTTTTT
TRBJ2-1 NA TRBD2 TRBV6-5 CASSYLLAGGYNEQFF TGTGCCAGCAGTTACCTACTAGCGGGAGGTTACAATGAGCAGTTCTTC
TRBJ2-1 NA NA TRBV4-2 CASSQDRGAYNEQFF TGTGCCAGCAGCCAAGATCGGGGGGCTTACAATGAGCAGTTCTTC
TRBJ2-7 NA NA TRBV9 CASSGETRDGSYEQYF TGTGCCAGCAGCGGAGAAACCCGGGACGGTTCCTACGAGCAGTACTTC
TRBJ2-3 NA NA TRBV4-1 CASSQSTGPTDTQYF TGCGCCAGCAGCCAATCTACGGGGCCCACAGATACGCAGTATTTT
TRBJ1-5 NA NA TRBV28 CGAAGGNQPQHF TGTGGAGCGGCAGGGGGCAATCAGCCCCAGCATTTT
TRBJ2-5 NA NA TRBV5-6 CASSLGQKETQYF TGTGCCAGCAGCTTGGGGCAGAAAGAGACCCAGTACTTC
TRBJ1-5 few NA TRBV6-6 CASSYTSQPQHF TGTGCCAGCAGTTACACCTCCCAGCCCCAGCATTTT
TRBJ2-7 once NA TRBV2 CASIPGTASSYEQYF TGTGCCAGCATCCCCGGGACTGCCAGCTCCTACGAGCAGTACTTC
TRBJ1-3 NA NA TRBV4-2 CASSQGWDTIYF TGTGCCAGCAGCCAAGGGTGGGACACCATATATTTT
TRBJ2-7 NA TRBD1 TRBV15 CATSRSGTEPYEQYF TGTGCCACCAGCAGATCCGGGACAGAACCCTACGAGCAGTACTTC
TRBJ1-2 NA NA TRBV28 CASTSPYGYTF TGTGCCAGCACCTCCCCCTATGGCTACACCTTC
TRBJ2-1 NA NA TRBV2 CASSNNEQFF TGTGCCAGCAGCAACAATGAGCAGTTCTTC
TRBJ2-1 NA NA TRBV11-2 CASSGMGLEYLTTSNEQFF TGTGCCAGCAGCGGAATGGGGCTAGAGTATCTCACTACGAGTAATGAGCAGTTCTTC
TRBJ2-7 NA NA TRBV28 CASRTARPYNYEQYF TGTGCCAGCAGGACAGCTCGACCTTACAACTACGAGCAGTACTTC
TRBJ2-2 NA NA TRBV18 CASQFQSGGTGELFF TGTGCCAGCCAATTCCAATCAGGGGGGACCGGGGAGCTGTTTTTT
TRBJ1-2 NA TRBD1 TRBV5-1 CASSTNRGGYTF TGCGCCAGCAGCACCAACAGGGGTGGCTACACCTTC
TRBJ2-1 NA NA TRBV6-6 CASSYGQGIDEQFF TGTGCCAGCAGTTACGGGCAGGGTATAGATGAGCAGTTCTTC
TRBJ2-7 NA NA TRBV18 CASSPGQNYEQYF TGTGCCAGCTCACCCGGACAGAACTACGAGCAGTACTTC
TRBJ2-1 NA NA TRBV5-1 CASSLALAEYNEQFF TGCGCCAGCAGCTTGGCCTTAGCGGAGTACAATGAGCAGTTCTTC
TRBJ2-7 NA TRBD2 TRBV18 CASSPSAPGGAVEQYF TGTGCCAGCTCACCATCGGCCCCCGGGGGGGCTGTCGAGCAGTACTTC
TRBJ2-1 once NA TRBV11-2 CASSYREGSEEQFF TGTGCCAGCAGCTATCGTGAGGGTAGCGAGGAGCAGTTCTTC
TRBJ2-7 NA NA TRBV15 CATSRLVGYEQYF TGTGCCACCAGCAGATTGGTTGGGTACGAGCAGTACTTC
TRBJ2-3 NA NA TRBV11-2 CASSYTPGGGDTQYF TGTGCCAGCAGCTACACCCCAGGGGGGGGAGATACGCAGTATTTT
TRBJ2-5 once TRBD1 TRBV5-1 CASSLGGTAQETQYF TGCGCCAGCAGCTTGGGGGGGACAGCCCAAGAGACCCAGTACTTC
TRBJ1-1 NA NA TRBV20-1 CSARDIQSIF TGCAGTGCTAGAGATATTCAATCGATTTTT
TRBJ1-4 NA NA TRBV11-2 CASSLDGPNEKLFF TGTGCCAGCAGCTTAGACGGTCCTAATGAAAAACTGTTTTTT
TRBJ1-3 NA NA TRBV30 CAWTGQGGNTIYF TGTGCCTGGACCGGGCAGGGTGGAAACACCATATATTTT
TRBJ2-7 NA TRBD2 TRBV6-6 CASTRGRGETQYF TGTGCCAGCACGCGGGGCCGGGGGGAGACGCAGTACTTC
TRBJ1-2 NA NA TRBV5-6 CASSGRTNYGYTF TGTGCCAGCAGCGGCAGGACCAACTATGGCTACACCTTC